Shown below are 29 T cell receptor beta chains from a single sample sequenced in a study of spatial heterogeneity in lung cancer. Findings and caveats of the study: Tumoral mutation counts were tracked by counts of expanded intratumoral alpha and beta TCRs.

The time point was: sample taken at primary tumor resection. Their recognized antigens are unknown. From the 5' RACE reads, TCRdb called clonotypes with MiXCR, one entry per CDR3 protein. The sample lists about 30,000 distinct CDR3 sequences, roughly 6.9% seen once, with approximately 24% in the top ten. The sample consisted of lung tumor tissue, taken at surgery. The receptors derive from a male donor with early-stage non-small cell lung cancer.

This clonotype was seen at least ten times. The J gene is TRBJ2-1, the V gene TRBV3-1; no definite D call. V was shortened by 0 bases and J by 8 bases, with 8 bases between the two germline ends. The CDR3 totals 13 residues. Germline CDR1 reads LGHDT; CDR2 reads YNNKEL (reference sequence). CDR3 protein: CASSQDAGYEQFF. CDR3 in DNA: TGTGCCAGCAGCCAAGATGCCGGGTATGAGCAGTTCTTC.

At least ten counts were recorded for this clonotype. V usage is TRBV4-1 and J usage is TRBJ2-3; TRBD1 matches 8 bases. V was pared by 2 bases and J by 4 bases, with 8 bases of the junction left unmatched. This CDR3 is built from 16 residues. Germline CDR1 and CDR2: MGHRA and YSYEKL. DNA of the CDR3: TGCGCCAGCAGCCAATTCGGACAGGGAGTAGCAGATACGCAGTATTTT. Protein: CASSQFGQGVADTQYF.

This clonotype was counted a few times. The J gene is TRBJ1-3, the V gene TRBV10-3; D is unresolved. The V end was cut by 7 bases, the J end by 1 base, with 8 bases between. CDR1 and CDR2 from the germline V gene are ENHRY and SYGVKD. The CDR3 runs 13 residues. The CDR3 spells CAIMRTSGNTIYF. In nucleotides, the CDR3 is TGTGCCATCATGAGAACGTCTGGAAACACCATATATTTT.

This clonotype counts as medium-sized. The chain uses TRBV28 and TRBJ2-5; a weak D match, TRBD2 (6 bases). This CDR3 spans 17 amino acids. V was trimmed by 5 bases and J by 2 bases, leaving 21 bases between them. The germline V gene encodes CDR1 MDHEN and CDR2 SYDVKM. CDR3 bases: TGTGCCAGCAGTGAATTAGAAAATACTAGCCCTCAAGAGACCCAGTACTTC. Translated, it gives CASSELENTSPQETQYF.

This clonotype was observed a handful of times. The chain recombines TRBV2 with TRBJ2-5; D is possibly TRBD1 (8 bases). Trimming pared 6 bases from V and 1 base from J, leaving 12 bases between. Germline values: CDR1 SNHLY, CDR2 FYNNEI. The CDR3 spans 14 residues. Here the CDR3 DNA reads TGTGCCAGCAGCAGCGGGACAGGCCAAGAGACCCAGTACTTC. It encodes CASSSGTGQETQYF.

This clonotype came up many times. The V call is TRBV25-1, the J call TRBJ2-7, with TRBD1 matching 7 bases. CDR3 length: 14 amino acids. CDR1 and CDR2 from the germline V gene are MGHDK and SYGVNS. The junction had 4 bases not matched to a gene; V was cut back by 3 bases and J by 2 bases. CDR3 sequence: CASSDRDRAYEQYF. The CDR3 DNA reads as TGTGCCAGCAGTGATCGGGACAGAGCCTACGAGCAGTACTTC.

This clonotype showed up many times. The rearrangement joins TRBV5-1 to TRBJ1-4; no clear D gene. V lost 0 bases and J 0 bases, leaving 6 bases between the germline ends. Looked up from germline, CDR1 is SGHRS and CDR2 is YFSETQ. The CDR3 sequence is 15 residues long. The CDR3 region is CASSLVGTTNEKLFF. The CDR3 bases are TGCGCCAGCAGCTTGGTTGGGACAACTAATGAAAAACTGTTTTTT.

This clonotype occurred many times. This CDR3 is CASSATLQGTEAFF. The CDR3 coding sequence is TGTGCCAGCAGCGCAACCCTACAGGGGACTGAAGCTTTCTTT. This chain connects TRBV7-2 to TRBJ1-1; 7 nucleotides align to TRBD1. Germline V gene data show CDR1 as SGHTA and CDR2 as FQGNSA. V lost 5 bases to trimming and J lost 5 bases; unmatched junction nucleotides: 8. The CDR3 runs to 14 residues.

This clonotype came up many times. The CDR3 DNA sequence: TGTGCCAGCAGTTCCCGACTAGCTTCAGAGACCCAGTACTTC. It is translated as CASSSRLASETQYF. V and J are TRBV27 and TRBJ2-5; 7 nucleotides align to TRBD2. The junction had 6 bases not matched to a gene; V was cut back by 4 bases and J by 4 bases. CDR3 length: 14 amino acids. Germline V gives CDR1 MNHEY, CDR2 SMNVEV (reference sequence).

This chain joins TRBV6-5 and TRBJ2-3; the match to TRBD2 covers 10 bases. CDR3 length: 16 residues. V dropped 2 bases and J dropped 2; count of bases not matched to a gene: 4. In germline, CDR1 is MNHEY, CDR2 SVGAGI. The CDR3 region has the DNA TGTGCCAGCAGTTACACTAGCGGGGAGATCACAGATACGCAGTATTTT. Its protein product is CASSYTSGEITDTQYF.

This chain uses TRBV20-1 with TRBJ1-2; 10 bases match TRBD1. The CDR3 runs 13 residues. The V gene's germline CDR1 is DFQATT and CDR2 SNEGSKA (reference sequence). The ends lost 6 bases at V and 2 bases at J; junction bases unmatched: 3. The CDR3 DNA reads as TGCAGTGCGGGACAGGGGTCCAACTATGGCTACACCTTC. Its translation is CSAGQGSNYGYTF.

This clonotype showed up many times. This chain connects TRBV7-9 to TRBJ2-3; D unresolved. The CDR3 extends over 15 amino acids. V gave up 4 bases and J gave up 0 bases, with 11 bases separating them. Germline CDR1 and CDR2: SEHNR and FQNEAQ (reference sequence). The CDR3 loop is CASSSLSTSTDTQYF. The CDR3 DNA follows: TGTGCCAGCAGCTCCTTGTCGACTAGCACAGATACGCAGTATTTT.

With regard to this clonotype: A read error may be the cause here, since a much bigger clone is one base away. The chain has TRBV5-1 and TRBJ2-5; D may be TRBD2 (5 bases). V shed 8 bases and J shed 1 base, with 21 bases lying between them. CDR3 length: 16 amino acids. The germline V gene has CDR1 SGHRS and CDR2 YFSETQ. CDR3 sequence: CARTQDRLPTQETQYF. The CDR3 coding sequence is TGCGCCAGGACCCAGGACCGACTACCGACCCAAGAGACCCAGTACTTC.

This clonotype was seen many times. The chain has TRBV7-2 and TRBJ1-6, with D uncertain. Trimming cost V 3 bases and J 6 bases, with 3 bases left between them. The CDR3 length is 12 residues. Germline V gene lookup returns CDR1 SGHTA and CDR2 FQGNSA. Written as DNA, the CDR3 is TGTGCCAGCAGCTTCCTTAATTCACCCCTCCACTTT. It is translated as CASSFLNSPLHF.

This clonotype was counted at least ten times. The CDR3 DNA follows: TGCAGTGCCAAGACCGGGGGGCAAGAGACCCAGTACTTC. Protein product: CSAKTGGQETQYF. The chain recombines TRBV20-1 with TRBJ2-5, with 7 bases identical to TRBD2. The trim removed 6 bases at V and 2 bases at J, leaving 6 bases unmatched. CDR1 is DFQATT, CDR2 SNEGSKA, per germline (reference sequence). This CDR3 has 13 residues.

This clonotype has ten or more counts. The rearrangement joins TRBV4-2 to TRBJ2-7; no firm D call. Germline V gene lookup returns CDR1 LGHNA and CDR2 YNFKEQ. Deletions cut 0 bases from V and 4 bases from J, with 10 bases between. This CDR3 is 14 amino acids long. CDR3 sequence (DNA): TGTGCCAGCAGCCAAGAAGCGTACTCATACGAGCAGTACTTC. Protein: CASSQEAYSYEQYF.

This clonotype is categorized as medium-sized. The chain carries TRBV6-2 or TRBV6-3 and TRBJ2-4; possible D gene TRBD2, 5 bases. This CDR3 has 15 amino acids. The germline CDR1 and CDR2 sequences are MNHEY and SVGEGT. Deletions cut 6 bases from V and 1 base from J, with 13 bases between. CDR3 loop: CASSVHGEAKNIQYF. As DNA, the CDR3 is TGTGCCAGCAGCGTCCATGGGGAGGCCAAAAACATTCAGTACTTC.

Many counts were recorded for this clonotype. The rearrangement uses TRBV5-1 and TRBJ1-6; the D gene is possibly TRBD1 (6 bases). The CDR3 totals 14 residues. Germline values: CDR1 SGHRS, CDR2 YFSETQ. Trimming took 0 bases from V and 12 from J, leaving 13 bases between them. CDR3 nucleotide sequence: TGCGCCAGCAGCTTGGAAGGGGGAAGAGAACCCCTCCACTTT. Its translation is CASSLEGGREPLHF.

This clonotype was counted at least ten times. The V gene is TRBV28, the J gene TRBJ2-5; 13 nucleotides match TRBD2. CDR1 is MDHEN, CDR2 SYDVKM, per germline. This CDR3 comprises 16 residues. V lost 4 bases to trimming and J lost 8 bases; unmatched junction nucleotides: 10. The CDR3 loop is CASSSPRLAGGRTQYF. The CDR3 bases are TGTGCCAGCAGTTCGCCCCGACTAGCGGGGGGCCGTACCCAGTACTTC.

J is TRBJ1-1 and V is TRBV28; perhaps TRBD1 as D (6 bases). The V end was cut by 4 bases, the J end by 0 bases, with 12 bases between. The CDR3 is 15 residues long. CDR1 and CDR2 (germline): MDHEN, SYDVKM. CDR3 region: CASSSPGQMNTEAFF. CDR3 DNA: TGTGCCAGCAGTTCTCCTGGACAGATGAACACTGAAGCTTTCTTT. The full variable domain, rest sourced from reference TRBV28 and TRBJ1-1, is DVKVTQSSRYLVKRTGEKVFLECVQDMDHENMFWYRQDPGLGLRLIYFSYDVKMKEKGDIPEGYSVSREKKERFSLILESASTNQTSMYLCASSSPGQMNTEAFFGQGTRLTVV.

At least ten counts were recorded for this clonotype. The rearrangement uses TRBV4-3 and TRBJ2-1; D is unclear. Germline loops: CDR1 LGHNA, CDR2 YSLEER. Trimming pared 0 bases from V and 5 bases from J, leaving 14 bases between. This CDR3 is built from 16 residues. The CDR3, as DNA: TGCGCCAGCAGCCAAGATCGACGGGTTCTGAACAATGAGCAGTTCTTC. This sequence encodes CASSQDRRVLNNEQFF.

This clonotype has a count of ten or more. This chain uses TRBV6-5 with TRBJ2-6, with D possibly called TRBD1 or TRBD2 (5 bases each). The CDR3 consists of 15 residues. CDR1 is MNHEY and CDR2 is SVGAGI in the germline V gene. Trimming removed 5 bases from V and 0 bases from J, with 8 bases in between. Here the CDR3 DNA reads TGTGCCAGCAGTCGGGACGGCTCTGGGGCCAACGTCCTGACTTTC. Encoded protein: CASSRDGSGANVLTF.

V usage is TRBV18 and J usage is TRBJ2-7; D may be TRBD2 (5 bases). V was clipped by 3 bases and J by 3 bases, with 9 bases between them. The CDR3 has 13 amino acids. Looked up from germline, CDR1 is KGHSH and CDR2 is LQKENI. CDR3 residues: CASSPQRDYEQYF. The CDR3, as DNA: TGTGCCAGCTCACCCCAGAGGGACTACGAGCAGTACTTC.

This clonotype came up a few times. The chain employs TRBV10-3 and TRBJ1-1, with a possible D match to TRBD1 (6 bases). Germline V lookup: CDR1 ENHRY, CDR2 SYGVKD. V gave up 5 bases and J gave up 4 bases, with 11 bases separating them. The CDR3 extends over 13 amino acids. CDR3 in DNA: TGTGCCATCAGTCGACAGGCTTTCACTGAAGCTTTCTTT. Protein: CAISRQAFTEAFF.

V usage is TRBV6-2 or TRBV6-3 and J usage is TRBJ2-1; a weak D match, TRBD2 (5 bases). This CDR3 spans 14 amino acids. V lost 7 bases and J lost 3, with 13 bases in between. The V gene's germline CDR1 is MNHEY and CDR2 SVGEGT. CDR3 DNA: TGTGCCAGCACCCAGAACGGGGACTACAATGAGCAGTTCTTC. It encodes CASTQNGDYNEQFF.

This rearrangement joins TRBV20-1 to TRBJ2-1, with 9 bases matching TRBD1. The CDR3 covers 15 residues. Trimming removed 3 bases from V and 8 bases from J; junction bases left unmatched: 11. Per the germline V gene, CDR1 is DFQATT and CDR2 is SNEGSKA (reference sequence). This CDR3 is CSARPGTGYVDEQFF. CDR3 sequence (DNA): TGCAGTGCTAGGCCCGGGACAGGGTATGTGGATGAGCAGTTCTTC.

Many counts were recorded for this clonotype. The chain uses TRBV14 and TRBJ2-1; 9 bases fit TRBD1. The CDR3 sequence is 12 residues long. The V gene end was trimmed by 6 bases and the J gene end by 13 bases; junction bases not matched to a gene: 7. The V gene's germline CDR1 is SGHDN and CDR2 FVKESK. The CDR3 region has the DNA TGTGCCAGCAGTTGGACAGGGGAAAGACAGTTCTTC. This sequence encodes CASSWTGERQFF.

This clonotype has a count of ten or more. The CDR3 nucleotides are TGTGCCATCAGTCCTAGCAGCTCCTACAATGAGCAGTTCTTC. Translated, it gives CAISPSSSYNEQFF. The chain has TRBV10-3 and TRBJ2-1, with D maybe TRBD2 (5 bases). This CDR3 has 14 residues. Trimming took 5 bases from V and 0 from J, leaving 8 bases between them. Germline CDR1 ENHRY, CDR2 SYGVKD.

Ten or more counts support this clonotype. The V gene is TRBV5-1, the J gene TRBJ1-2; no definite D call. The V end lost 0 bases, the J end lost 2 bases, and 8 bases lay between the germline ends. Germline V lookup: CDR1 SGHRS, CDR2 YFSETQ. This CDR3 has 14 residues. This CDR3 is CASSLESPNYGYTF. In DNA, the CDR3 is TGCGCCAGCAGCTTGGAGAGCCCGAACTATGGCTACACCTTC.